Here is one T cell receptor (beta chain) with its context. In the source study's methods: Amplified reference gene primers provided the basis for estimating nucleated cell counts. Repertoires were generated with immunoSEQ multiplex PCR, while TCRdb's copy carries only in-frame clones and drops some. V and J calls and clone size are those listed in that table; D and trimming were worked out from the DNA. The profile shows 200,000 to 300,000 clones, 89% of them singletons. The data were obtained in a study of blood T cell repertoires in COVID-19. The overall study: From T cells, B-cell-depleted T cells, or PBMCs came the material, which was cDNA or gDNA.

Unmatched junction bases numbered 4, after V lost 5 bases and J lost 4 bases. This CDR3 is 14 amino acids long. Germline CDR1 LNHNV, CDR2 YYDKDF (reference sequence). The gene calls are TRBV15 and TRBJ2-1, with 8 bases that match TRBD1. The sample taken for sequencing was PBMCs or T cells enriched from blood (not recorded which). The clonotype comes from a young woman with acute COVID-19. CDR3 bases: TGTGCCACCAGCGCACGACAGGGGTACAATGAGCAGTTCTTC. This sequence encodes CATSARQGYNEQFF.